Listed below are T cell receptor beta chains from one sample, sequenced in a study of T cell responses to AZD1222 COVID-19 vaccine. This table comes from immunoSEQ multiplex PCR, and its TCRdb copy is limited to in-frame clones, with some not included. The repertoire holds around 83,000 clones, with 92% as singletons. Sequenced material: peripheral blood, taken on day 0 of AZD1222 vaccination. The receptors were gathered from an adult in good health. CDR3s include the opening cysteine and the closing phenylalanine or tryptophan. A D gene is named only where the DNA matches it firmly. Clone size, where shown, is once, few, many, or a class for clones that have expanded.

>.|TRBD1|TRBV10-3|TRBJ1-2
CAISGGDRPGGYTF
TGTGCCATCAGTGGTGGGGACAGGCCGGGAGGCTACACCTTC
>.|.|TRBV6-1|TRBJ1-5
CASSEAGPGLNNQPQHF
TGTGCCAGCAGTGAAGCGGGCCCCGGACTTAACAATCAGCCCCAGCATTTT
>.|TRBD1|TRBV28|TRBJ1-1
CASSLLPGTGQGMSEAFF
TGTGCCAGCAGTTTACTCCCCGGAACGGGACAGGGGATGTCTGAAGCTTTCTTT
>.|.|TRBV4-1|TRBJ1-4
CASRSTNEKLFF
TGCGCCAGCAGGTCAACTAATGAAAAACTGTTTTTT
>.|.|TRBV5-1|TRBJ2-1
CASSLEPIYNEQFF
TGCGCCAGCAGCTTGGAACCAATCTACAATGAGCAGTTCTTC
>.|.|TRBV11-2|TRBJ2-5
CASSLVSGLLETQYF
TGTGCCAGCAGCTTAGTGTCGGGACTCTTGGAGACCCAGTACTTC
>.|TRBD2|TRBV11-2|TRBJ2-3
CASSLRRLAGVDTQYF
TGTGCCAGCAGCTTACGTCGACTAGCGGGAGTGGATACGCAGTATTTT
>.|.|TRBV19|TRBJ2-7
CASRIGTASSYEQYF
TGTGCCAGTAGGATAGGAACGGCTAGCTCCTACGAGCAGTACTTC
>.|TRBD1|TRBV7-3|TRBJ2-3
CASSSRGRGTQYF
TGTGCCAGCAGCTCCAGGGGGCGGGGTACGCAGTATTTT
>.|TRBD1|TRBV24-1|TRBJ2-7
CATSDDGQVRAYEQYF
TGTGCCACCAGTGATGACGGACAGGTGCGGGCCTACGAGCAGTACTTC
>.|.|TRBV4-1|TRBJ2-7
CASSQGGAGPGYEQYF
TGCGCCAGCAGCCAAGGGGGGGCAGGCCCCGGGTACGAGCAGTACTTC
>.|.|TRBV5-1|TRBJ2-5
CASLEPGRGETQYF
TGCGCCAGCCTAGAGCCGGGCAGAGGAGAGACCCAGTACTTC
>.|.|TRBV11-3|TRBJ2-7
CASSTDSQEYEQYF
TGTGCCAGCAGCACGGACAGCCAAGAATACGAGCAGTACTTC
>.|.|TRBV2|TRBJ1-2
CASRGENYGYTF
TGTGCCAGCAGAGGGGAGAACTATGGCTACACCTTC
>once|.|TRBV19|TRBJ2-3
CASSMPEGVPSDTQYF
TGTGCCAGTAGTATGCCGGAGGGCGTACCGTCAGATACGCAGTATTTT
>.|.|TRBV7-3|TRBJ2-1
CASSQRGFSVSPDGNEQFF
TGTGCCAGCAGCCAAAGGGGCTTTAGTGTGAGTCCGGATGGCAATGAGCAGTTCTTC
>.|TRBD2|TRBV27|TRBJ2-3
CASSVRLAGGFLADTQYF
TGTGCCAGCAGTGTCCGACTAGCGGGAGGATTTCTCGCAGATACGCAGTATTTT
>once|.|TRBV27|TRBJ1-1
CASSLGRNTEAFF
TGTGCCAGCAGTTTAGGCAGGAACACTGAAGCTTTCTTT
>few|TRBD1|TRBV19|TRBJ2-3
CASSTGTVSTDTQYF
TGTGCCAGTAGTACCGGGACAGTTAGCACAGATACGCAGTATTTT
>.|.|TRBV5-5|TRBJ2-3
CASTPTGTDTQYF
TGTGCCAGCACCCCGACCGGCACAGATACGCAGTATTTT
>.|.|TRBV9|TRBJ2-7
CASSAYDNGLSYEQYF
TGTGCCAGCAGCGCCTACGACAACGGTCTATCCTACGAGCAGTACTTC
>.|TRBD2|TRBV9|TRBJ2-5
CASSPRDYGFQETQYF
TGTGCCAGCAGCCCTAGGGACTACGGGTTCCAAGAGACCCAGTACTTC
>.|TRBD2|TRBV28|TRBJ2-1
CASSQTSGPYNEQFF
TGTGCCAGCAGTCAGACTAGCGGGCCCTACAATGAGCAGTTCTTC
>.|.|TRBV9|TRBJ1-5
CASSPQAVGQPQHF
TGTGCCAGCAGCCCCCAGGCCGTGGGACAGCCCCAGCATTTT
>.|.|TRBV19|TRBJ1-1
CASSIDSPNTEAFF
TGTGCCAGTAGTATTGACTCTCCGAACACTGAAGCTTTCTTT
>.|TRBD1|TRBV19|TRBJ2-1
CASSITGAVTYNEQFF
TGTGCCAGTAGTATAACAGGGGCAGTAACCTACAATGAGCAGTTCTTC
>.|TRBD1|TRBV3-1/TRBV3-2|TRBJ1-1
CASSHRRDRERLRAFF
TGTGCCAGCAGCCATCGCCGGGACAGGGAACGTCTCCGAGCTTTCTTT
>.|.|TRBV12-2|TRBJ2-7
CASRYIAGVWYEQYF
TGTGCAAGTCGCTACATAGCGGGAGTCTGGTACGAGCAGTACTTC
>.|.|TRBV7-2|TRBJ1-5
CASSLVRNQPQHF
TGTGCCAGCAGCTTAGTAAGGAATCAGCCCCAGCATTTT
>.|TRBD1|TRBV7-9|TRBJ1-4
CASSSLDRGEKLFF
TGTGCCAGCAGCTCCCTAGACAGGGGAGAAAAACTGTTTTTT